The 18 T cell receptor beta chains below come from one sample, sequenced in a study of blood T cell repertoires in COVID-19. Here immunoSEQ multiplex PCR was the method, and the copy in TCRdb shows in-frame clones only, minus some. This table holds about 480,000 clones, around 89% found once. The sequenced material came from peripheral blood. All receptors derive from a woman aged 30 to 39 with acute or convalescent COVID-19.

V gene TRBV27 combines with J gene TRBJ2-7, with TRBD2 matching 11 bases. V was clipped by 5 bases and J by 0 bases; unmatched bases: 3. Germline CDR1 MNHEY, CDR2 SMNVEV (reference sequence). The CDR3 loop spans 15 amino acids. The CDR3 nucleotides read TGTGCCAGCAGTGTACTAGCGGGGGACTCCTACGAGCAGTACTTC. Encoded protein: CASSVLAGDSYEQYF.

This chain joins TRBV5-1 and TRBJ1-2, with no clear D. Germline V gives CDR1 SGHRS, CDR2 YFSETQ. The CDR3 is made up of 17 amino acids. With 0 bases removed from V and 5 bases from J, the gap between germline ends came to 20 bases. CDR3 region: CASSLEGVVLRGYGYTF. The CDR3 nucleotides are TGCGCCAGCAGCTTGGAGGGTGTGGTCCTTCGGGGTTATGGCTACACCTTC.

The V gene is TRBV5-5, the J gene TRBJ1-1; maybe TRBD1 (6 bases). Germline CDR1 and CDR2: SGHKS and YYEKEE (reference sequence). The CDR3 is 14 amino acids. The germline V and J ends were trimmed by 0 bases and 4 bases, with 10 bases remaining between them. The CDR3 bases are TGTGCCAGCAGCTTGGCGGGGGGCGGCACTGAAGCTTTCTTT. This gives the protein CASSLAGGGTEAFF.

This clone has just one count. V and J are TRBV6-5 and TRBJ2-5; 10 nucleotides agree with TRBD1. Looked up from germline, CDR1 is MNHEY and CDR2 is SVGAGI. This CDR3 has 15 residues. The J segment lost 5 bases and the V segment lost 5 bases, leaving 8 bases of the junction unmatched. CDR3 bases: TGTGCCAGCAGTATACCCGGGACAGGGGTTGAGACCCAGTACTTC. It specifies CASSIPGTGVETQYF.

The V and J genes are TRBV20-1 and TRBJ1-2; D is undetermined. CDR1 and CDR2 (germline): DFQATT, SNEGSKA (reference sequence). Trimming removed 3 bases at V and 4 bases at J, with 12 bases between. The CDR3 totals 13 residues. Written as DNA, the CDR3 is TGCAGTGCTAGTTCTATGGAGGGCTATGGCTACACCTTC. It encodes CSASSMEGYGYTF.

The CDR3 spells CASSLGSSRAYNSPLHF. The CDR3 nucleotides are TGTGCCAGCAGCTTAGGTTCCTCGAGGGCCTATAATTCACCCCTCCACTTT. This chain connects TRBV11-2 to TRBJ1-6; no reliable D call. V lost 1 base and J lost 2, with 12 bases in between. This CDR3 is 17 amino acids long. Germline assignment: CDR1 SGHAT and CDR2 FQNNGV.

V usage is TRBV6-5 and J usage is TRBJ1-3; 8 bases map to TRBD1. The CDR3 contains 13 residues. After removal of 6 bases from V and 6 bases from J, the junction contained 4 bases not matched to a gene. In germline, CDR1 is MNHEY, CDR2 SVGAGI. CDR3 protein: CASRPQGENTIYF. CDR3 sequence (DNA): TGTGCCAGCAGACCACAGGGGGAAAACACCATATATTTT.

The chain is built from TRBV11-2 and TRBJ1-2; D gene unclear. V was shortened by 1 base and J by 3 bases, with 9 bases between the two germline ends. Germline V gene sequence: CDR1 SGHAT, CDR2 FQNNGV. This CDR3 has 14 amino acids. The CDR3 DNA is TGTGCCAGCAGCTTAGGGGTTGGAGACTATGGCTACACCTTC. Protein product: CASSLGVGDYGYTF.

V usage is TRBV2 and J usage is TRBJ1-2; D is uncertain. The CDR3 contains 13 residues. CDR1 is SNHLY, CDR2 FYNNEI, per germline. Trimming removed 5 bases at V and 5 bases at J, with 12 bases between. Here the CDR3 DNA reads TGTGCCAGCAGTCCCGTGGGAGGATATGGCTACACCTTC. It encodes CASSPVGGYGYTF.

The chain links TRBV7-9 to TRBJ2-7, with a weak D call TRBD2 (6 bases). V lost 6 bases to trimming and J lost 1 base, with 19 bases between them. CDR3 size: 16 residues. The germline V gene encodes CDR1 SEHNR and CDR2 FQNEAQ (reference sequence). For the CDR3, the DNA is TGTGCCAGCAGTTCACCGGGACTGGGGACGTCCTACGAGCAGTACTTC. Translating gives CASSSPGLGTSYEQYF. The full variable domain, in which reference TRBV7-9 and TRBJ2-7 provide the parts outside the CDR3, is DTGVSQNPRHKITKRGQNVTFRCDPISEHNRLYWYRQTLGQGPEFLTYFQNEAQLEKSRLLSDRFSAERPKGSFSTLEIQRTEQGDSAMYLCASSSPGLGTSYEQYFGPGTRLTVT.

This chain joins TRBV18 and TRBJ2-1; TRBD1 agrees at 7 bases. The length of the CDR3 is 13 residues. J gave up 5 bases and V 3 bases, and 1 base lay outside the gene matches. The V gene's germline CDR1 is KGHSH and CDR2 LQKENI. CDR3: CASSPGQHNEQFF. Written as DNA, the CDR3 is TGTGCCAGCTCACCGGGACAGCACAATGAGCAGTTCTTC. Using reference TRBV18 and TRBJ2-1 for the parts outside the CDR3, the full variable domain is NAGVMQNPRHLVRRRGQEARLRCSPMKGHSHVYWYRQLPEEGLKFMVYLQKENIIDESGMPKERFSAEFPKEGPSILRIQQVVRGDSAAYFCASSPGQHNEQFFGPGTRLTVL.

The chain carries TRBV18 and TRBJ2-1; TRBD1 matches 8 bases. Germline V gene data show CDR1 as KGHSH and CDR2 as LQKENI. V shed 5 bases, J shed 9 bases, and the junction held 3 bases outside the gene matches. The CDR3 runs to 12 residues. The CDR3 DNA sequence: TGTGCCAGCTCAAGGACAGGGTCTGAGCAGTTCTTC. Translation: CASSRTGSEQFF.

The V and J genes are TRBV27 and TRBJ2-5; D call uncertain. Trimming removed 3 bases at V and 2 bases at J, with 7 bases between. Germline-derived CDR1 and CDR2 are MNHEY and SMNVEV (reference sequence). The CDR3 runs 13 residues. The CDR3 coding sequence is TGTGCCAGCAGTTTCCTCAGACAAGAGACCCAGTACTTC. Translating it yields CASSFLRQETQYF.

The chain joins TRBV28 to TRBJ1-6; D perhaps matches TRBD1 (5 bases). Germline assignment: CDR1 MDHEN and CDR2 SYDVKM. The length of the CDR3 is 14 residues. V lost 5 bases, J lost 11 bases, and 16 bases lay in between. Here the CDR3 reads CASSRPDGRAPLHF. Written as DNA, the CDR3 is TGTGCCAGCAGTAGGCCCGACGGCAGGGCACCCCTCCACTTT.

The J gene is TRBJ1-1, the V gene TRBV30; a weak D match, TRBD1 (6 bases). Trimming shortened V by 0 bases and J by 5 bases, and 13 bases separated the two germline ends. The CDR3 runs to 14 residues. From germline, CDR1 is GTSNPN and CDR2 SVGIG (reference sequence). CDR3 bases: TGTGCCTGGAGTGTACGCAGGGGATGGACTGAAGCTTTCTTT. Its protein is CAWSVRRGWTEAFF.

A single count supports this clone. V gene TRBV29-1 combines with J gene TRBJ1-2; no firm D call. CDR1 SQVTM and CDR2 ANQGSEA come from the germline V gene. The CDR3 covers 13 residues. V was trimmed by 2 bases and J by 8 bases, leaving 15 bases between them. The CDR3 is CSVESGRGRGYTF. CDR3 in DNA: TGCAGCGTTGAATCCGGCCGCGGCCGGGGCTACACCTTC.

V is TRBV5-1 and J is TRBJ1-6; D may be TRBD1 (6 bases). From germline, CDR1 is SGHRS and CDR2 YFSETQ. Trimming removed 5 bases at V and 7 bases at J, with 16 bases between. CDR3 length: 15 amino acids. CDR3 in DNA: TGCGCCAGCAGTCTAGAGACAGGAGGCAATTCACCCCTCCACTTT. Translating gives CASSLETGGNSPLHF. The full variable domain, rest sourced from reference TRBV5-1 and TRBJ1-6, is KAGVTQTPRYLIKTRGQQVTLSCSPISGHRSVSWYQQTPGQGLQFLFEYFSETQRNKGNFPGRFSGRQFSNSRSEMNVSTLELGDSALYLCASSLETGGNSPLHFGNGTRLTVT.

The V call is TRBV11-1, the J call TRBJ1-3, with no clear D. V was trimmed by 3 bases and J by 0 bases, leaving 12 bases between them. CDR3 size: 16 residues. CDR1 and CDR2 (germline): SGHAT, FQDESV (reference sequence). The CDR3, as DNA: TGTGCCAGCAGCTTTAGTGGACTGAGCTCTGGAAACACCATATATTTT. It encodes CASSFSGLSSGNTIYF.